Listed here are 32 T cell receptor beta chains from one sample, sequenced in a study of T cell responses to AZD1222 COVID-19 vaccine. The method was immunoSEQ multiplex PCR; TCRdb's version includes in-frame clones alone and lacks a portion of them. The table lists 150,000 to 200,000 clones, roughly 87% of them singletons. The starting material was peripheral blood, obtained on day 0 of AZD1222 vaccination. Source of these receptors: an adult in good health.

V and J are TRBV7-9 and TRBJ2-3, with D perhaps TRBD2 (7 bases). Germline V CDR1 and CDR2: SEHNR, FQNEAQ (reference sequence). V lost 5 bases, J lost 4 bases, and 16 bases lay in between. This CDR3 comprises 15 residues. CDR3 DNA: TGTGCCAGCAGCCTGGACCAGGGGAGGGCAGATACGCAGTATTTT. This encodes CASSLDQGRADTQYF.

This clone has more than one count but fewer than ten. One end of the junction does not line up with germline, which may come from a read error. The J gene is TRBJ2-7, the V gene TRBV28; no reliable D call. CDR1 is MDHEN and CDR2 is SYDVKM in the germline V gene. The CDR3 contains 10 residues. CDR3 DNA sequence: TGCGCCGCAGGAAACTACGAGCAGTACTTC. Residues: CAAGNYEQYF.

This rearrangement joins TRBV5-4 to TRBJ2-5, with D perhaps matching TRBD1 (6 bases). The germline CDR1 and CDR2 sequences are SGHNT and YYREEE (reference sequence). V shed 2 bases and J shed 5 bases, with 22 bases lying between them. This CDR3 is built from 17 residues. The CDR3 region has the DNA TGTGCCAGCAGCTTTGGCATCGGGACACGGAGAATGGAGACCCAGTACTTC. It is translated as CASSFGIGTRRMETQYF.

This clone was seen only once. The V call is TRBV9, the J call TRBJ1-1, with D unclear. Germline V lookup: CDR1 SGDLS, CDR2 YYNGEE. The V gene lost 0 bases and the J gene lost 1 base, with 7 bases spanning the gap. This CDR3 is built from 14 residues. As DNA, the CDR3 is TGTGCCAGCAGCGTAGGTTCCGGGAACACTGAAGCTTTCTTT. Its translation is CASSVGSGNTEAFF.

The chain employs TRBV19 and TRBJ2-1; D not resolved. The V end lost 6 bases, the J end lost 6 bases, and 12 bases lay between the germline ends. Germline V gives CDR1 LNHDA, CDR2 SQIVND (reference sequence). This CDR3 contains 13 residues. CDR3 amino acids: CASRPPRSNEQFF. CDR3 nucleotide sequence: TGTGCCAGTAGACCCCCTCGAAGCAATGAGCAGTTCTTC.

This rearrangement joins TRBV7-9 to TRBJ2-7; D may be TRBD1 (5 bases). The CDR3 has 13 amino acids. Trimming stripped 5 bases from V and 5 bases from J, with 13 bases between. Germline V gene data show CDR1 as SEHNR and CDR2 as FQNEAQ (reference sequence). CDR3 DNA: TGTGCCAGCAGCCCCCAGGGTAGGGACGAGCAGTACTTC. Translation: CASSPQGRDEQYF.

Only one count was recorded for this clone. The chain couples TRBV6-6 to TRBJ1-6; 7 bases map to TRBD1. Per germline, CDR1 MNHNY and CDR2 SVGAGI (reference sequence). With 5 bases clipped from V and 6 bases from J, the junction kept 7 bases outside the gene matches. CDR3 size: 15 residues. DNA of the CDR3: TGTGCCAGCAGTCCCCGGGACAGACTTAATTCACCCCTCCACTTT. Translation: CASSPRDRLNSPLHF.

This clone was counted only a few times. The genes are TRBV27 and TRBJ1-5; D is perhaps TRBD1 (6 bases). Germline loops: CDR1 MNHEY, CDR2 SMNVEV (reference sequence). V was pared by 2 bases and J by 3 bases, with 14 bases between. The CDR3 runs 16 residues. CDR3 sequence: CASSLRQGRNNQPQHF. CDR3 in DNA: TGTGCCAGCAGTTTACGGCAGGGGCGAAACAATCAGCCCCAGCATTTT.

CDR3 DNA sequence: TGTGCCAGCAGCGCCCGGACAGGGGGAACGAGCTATGAGCAGTTCTTC. Amino acids: CASSARTGGTSYEQFF. The chain has TRBV11-3 and TRBJ2-1; 10 positions match TRBD1. CDR1 is SGHNT, CDR2 YENEEA, per germline. Trimming cost V 5 bases and J 8 bases; bases outside gene matches: 12. This CDR3 spans 16 amino acids.

This clone showed up just once. The chain has TRBV27 and TRBJ2-3; 8 nucleotides agree with TRBD1. V gave up 3 bases and J gave up 3 bases; unmatched junction bases: 14. The CDR3 totals 18 residues. The germline V gene encodes CDR1 MNHEY and CDR2 SMNVEV (reference sequence). The CDR3 sequence: CASSLGRGLNTRTDTQYF. The CDR3 DNA reads TGTGCCAGCAGTTTGGGCAGGGGGCTTAATACACGTACAGATACGCAGTATTTT.

The rearrangement joins TRBV30 to TRBJ1-2, with 7 bases matching TRBD1. The CDR3 consists of 14 residues. Germline V lookup: CDR1 GTSNPN, CDR2 SVGIG (reference sequence). V lost 2 bases to trimming and J lost 6 bases; unmatched junction nucleotides: 9. The CDR3 bases are TGTGCCTGGAGTCAAGGGGCAGGGGGGAATGGCTACACCTTC. Protein product: CAWSQGAGGNGYTF.

The genes are TRBV27 and TRBJ1-6, with a tentative D call TRBD1 (6 bases). The CDR3 covers 15 residues. V was pared by 2 bases and J by 5 bases, with 10 bases between. Germline-derived CDR1 and CDR2 are MNHEY and SMNVEV (reference sequence). The DNA of the CDR3 is TGTGCCAGCAGTTTACCAGGGGCAGATAATTCACCCCTCCACTTT. Its translation: CASSLPGADNSPLHF.

The chain has TRBV5-1 and TRBJ2-7; 8 bases agree with TRBD2. The CDR3 totals 15 residues. J gave up 0 bases and V 4 bases, and 6 bases lay outside the gene matches. In germline, CDR1 is SGHRS, CDR2 YFSETQ. CDR3 sequence reads: CASSAGTSLSYEQYF. The CDR3 nucleotides are TGCGCCAGCAGCGCCGGGACTAGTCTCTCCTACGAGCAGTACTTC.

The chain is built from TRBV10-2 and TRBJ1-6; D perhaps matches TRBD1 (6 bases). Germline V lookup: CDR1 WSHSY, CDR2 SAAADI. There are 17 residues in the CDR3. Trimming took 0 bases from V and 10 from J, leaving 19 bases between them. CDR3 region: CASSESQGRAVRSPLHF. DNA of the CDR3: TGCGCCAGCAGTGAGTCCCAGGGGCGCGCCGTACGCTCACCCCTCCACTTT.

This chain connects TRBV2 to TRBJ2-7; 11 nucleotides align to TRBD1. CDR1 and CDR2 (germline): SNHLY, FYNNEI. The length of the CDR3 is 14 residues. Trimming took 6 bases from V and 6 from J; bases not matched to a gene: 7. CDR3: CASRSSGTGGEQYF. The CDR3 DNA reads as TGTGCCAGCAGGTCGTCCGGGACAGGGGGCGAGCAGTACTTC.

The count of this clone is one. The V and J genes are TRBV10-1 and TRBJ2-7; TRBD1 is a possible D gene (7 bases). Per germline, CDR1 WNHNN and CDR2 SYGVQD (reference sequence). Trimming pared 9 bases from V and 0 bases from J, leaving 9 bases between. This CDR3 is built from 12 residues. The CDR3 DNA is TGCGCCAGGCGGGACAGCTCCTACGAGCAGTACTTC. Amino acid sequence: CARRDSSYEQYF.

The chain is built from TRBV28 and TRBJ1-6; a possible D gene is TRBD1 (5 bases). Trimming shortened V by 1 base and J by 5 bases, and 21 bases separated the two germline ends. In germline, CDR1 is MDHEN, CDR2 SYDVKM. The CDR3 extends over 19 amino acids. This CDR3 reads CASSLFGPSRGPNNSPLHF. In DNA form, the CDR3 reads TGTGCCAGCAGTTTATTCGGGCCGTCGAGGGGCCCTAATAATTCACCCCTCCACTTT.

The chain employs TRBV4-1 and TRBJ2-7, with D tentatively TRBD2 (5 bases). The CDR3 spans 15 residues. The V gene's germline CDR1 is MGHRA and CDR2 YSYEKL. V lost 0 bases and J lost 3, with 12 bases in between. The CDR3 loop reads CASSQDGYEGYEQYF. In DNA, the CDR3 is TGCGCCAGCAGCCAAGACGGCTACGAGGGCTACGAGCAGTACTTC.

This chain joins TRBV18 and TRBJ2-7; no clear D gene. The V end was cut by 3 bases, the J end by 6 bases, with 18 bases between. The CDR3 loop spans 15 amino acids. Germline CDR1 is KGHSH and CDR2 is LQKENI. The CDR3 bases are TGTGCCAGCTCACCTCCTGCCATACCTTCCGGCGAGCAGTACTTC. Residues: CASSPPAIPSGEQYF.

The chain has TRBV7-8 and TRBJ2-1; 9 bases align to TRBD1. The CDR3 runs to 15 residues. Germline V gene data show CDR1 as SGHVS and CDR2 as FQNEAQ. V was pared by 4 bases and J by 3 bases, with 4 bases of the junction left unmatched. The CDR3 DNA reads TGTGCCAGCAGCTCCACAGGGGGCGTCTACAATGAGCAGTTCTTC. It specifies CASSSTGGVYNEQFF.

This clone was detected once. This chain uses TRBV24-1 with TRBJ1-2; 12 bases agree with TRBD1. From germline, CDR1 is KGHDR and CDR2 SFDVKD. This CDR3 comprises 17 residues. V shed 5 bases and J 4 bases; nucleotides not matched to a gene: 10. The CDR3 loop is CATSVPSGTGGAYGYTF. In DNA form, the CDR3 reads TGTGCCACCAGTGTCCCTTCCGGGACAGGGGGCGCCTATGGCTACACCTTC.

V and J are TRBV3-1 (or the pseudogene TRBV3-2) and TRBJ1-2; D not resolved. This CDR3 is built from 15 residues. Trimming shortened V by 1 base and J by 5 bases, and 14 bases separated the two germline ends. Germline CDR1 is LGHDT and CDR2 is YNNKEL (reference sequence). In DNA, the CDR3 is TGTGCCAGCAGCCAAGTTGGAGCAGGAGATTATGGCTACACCTTC. This sequence encodes CASSQVGAGDYGYTF.

The chain couples TRBV24-1 to TRBJ1-4; D remains unclear. Germline V gene data show CDR1 as KGHDR and CDR2 as SFDVKD. The CDR3 length is 15 residues. With 3 bases removed from V and 4 bases from J, the gap between germline ends came to 11 bases. The CDR3 reads CATSDRTSGNEKLFF. The CDR3 DNA reads as TGTGCCACCAGTGATCGGACCTCGGGTAATGAAAAACTGTTTTTT.

The chain employs TRBV6-6 and TRBJ2-2, with D possibly matching TRBD2 (6 bases). V lost 2 bases and J 1 base, leaving 11 bases between the germline ends. Germline-derived CDR1 and CDR2 are MNHNY and SVGAGI (reference sequence). CDR3 length: 16 amino acids. The CDR3 region is CASSYTRDWNTGELFF. CDR3 in DNA: TGTGCCAGCAGTTACACTCGGGACTGGAACACCGGGGAGCTGTTTTTT.

The V and J genes are TRBV6-5 and TRBJ1-1, with 8 bases lining up with TRBD1. There are 12 residues in the CDR3. CDR1 and CDR2 from the germline V gene are MNHEY and SVGAGI. Trimming took 6 bases from V and 9 from J; bases not matched to a gene: 6. CDR3 loop: CASRTGTGQAFF. DNA of the CDR3: TGTGCCAGCAGGACCGGGACAGGCCAAGCTTTCTTT.

The rearrangement uses TRBV14 and TRBJ2-1; no definite D call. V lost 0 bases and J lost 7, with 10 bases in between. This CDR3 is 14 amino acids long. Per the germline V gene, CDR1 is SGHDN and CDR2 is FVKESK. For the CDR3, the DNA is TGTGCCAGCAGCCAAGATATTCGGCGTAATGAGCAGTTCTTC. Amino acids: CASSQDIRRNEQFF.

The chain joins TRBV7-2 to TRBJ1-2, with 7 bases matching TRBD1. V was clipped by 5 bases and J by 5 bases; unmatched bases: 8. There are 14 residues in the CDR3. Germline assignment: CDR1 SGHTA and CDR2 FQGNSA. The CDR3 loop is CASSPPRTGYGYTF. The CDR3 DNA sequence: TGTGCCAGCAGCCCCCCCAGGACAGGATATGGCTACACCTTC.

The chain links TRBV19 to TRBJ1-3, with a weak D call TRBD1 (6 bases). There are 16 residues in the CDR3. Germline values: CDR1 LNHDA, CDR2 SQIVND (reference sequence). V was trimmed by 7 bases and J by 4 bases, leaving 20 bases between them. The CDR3 coding sequence is TGTGCCAGTATTCATCTAGGGGGGACCCGCGGAAACACCATATATTTT. Translated: CASIHLGGTRGNTIYF. Looking up the rest from reference TRBV19 and TRBJ1-3 gives the full variable domain: DGGITQSPKYLFRKEGQNVTLSCEQNLNHDAMYWYRQDPGQGLRLIYYSQIVNDFQKGDIAEGYSVSREKKESFPLTVTSAQKNPTAFYLCASIHLGGTRGNTIYFGEGSWLTVV.

V and J are TRBV4-1 and TRBJ1-1; 8 bases line up with TRBD1. Germline CDR1 and CDR2: MGHRA and YSYEKL. Germline trimming cut 3 bases from V and 7 bases from J; bases unmatched to any gene: 4. The CDR3 loop spans 13 amino acids. The CDR3 DNA reads as TGCGCCAGCAGCCATGGACAGGGATTTGAAGCTTTCTTT. As protein: CASSHGQGFEAFF.

This clone appeared a single time. The chain recombines TRBV2 with TRBJ1-3; 7 bases agree with TRBD1. Germline V gives CDR1 SNHLY, CDR2 FYNNEI. The CDR3 has 16 amino acids. The J segment lost 4 bases and the V segment lost 4 bases, leaving 10 bases of the junction unmatched. The CDR3 here is CASSAPGDRTGNTIYF. As DNA, the CDR3 is TGTGCCAGCAGTGCCCCAGGGGACAGAACGGGAAACACCATATATTTT.

The V gene is TRBV30, the J gene TRBJ2-3; the match to TRBD2 covers 9 bases. V was pared by 2 bases and J by 5 bases, with 5 bases of the junction left unmatched. Per germline, CDR1 GTSNPN and CDR2 SVGIG (reference sequence). The length of the CDR3 is 14 residues. The CDR3 nucleotides read TGTGCCTGGAGTACGGTAGCGGGAGTAGATACGCAGTATTTT. This codes for CAWSTVAGVDTQYF.

This chain links TRBV9 with TRBJ2-7; D is perhaps TRBD1 (5 bases). Looked up from germline, CDR1 is SGDLS and CDR2 is YYNGEE. V lost 6 bases, J lost 7 bases, and 20 bases lay in between. The CDR3 contains 14 residues. The CDR3 protein is CASTKTALEAEQYF. The CDR3 DNA sequence: TGTGCCAGCACCAAGACAGCCCTAGAGGCGGAGCAGTACTTC.